Shown below are 5 T cell receptor beta chains from a single sample sequenced in a study of shared clonotypes between healthy human individuals. Assay used: immunoSEQ multiplex PCR; TCRdb lists only in-frame clones, some missing. The profile shows hundreds of thousands of clones, 90% to 97% of them singletons. The sequencing sample was made of naive CD4+ T cells sorted from blood. As to subset: CD45RA+ positively selected. The receptors derive from a woman in her thirties in good health.

The chain is built from TRBV5-1 and TRBJ2-3, with D possibly TRBD2 on 5 matching bases. This CDR3 has 15 amino acids. Looked up from germline, CDR1 is SGHRS and CDR2 is YFSETQ. Trimming stripped 0 bases from V and 5 bases from J, with 13 bases between. This CDR3 reads CASSLDPPGIDTQYF. The DNA for the CDR3 is TGCGCCAGCAGCTTGGACCCACCGGGGATAGATACGCAGTATTTT.

The V call is TRBV28, the J call TRBJ1-3; D is unresolved. There are 17 residues in the CDR3. V lost 2 bases, J lost 1 base, and 15 bases lay in between. CDR1 and CDR2 (germline): MDHEN, SYDVKM. CDR3 in amino acids: CASSLGVGRRSGNTIYF. DNA of the CDR3: TGTGCCAGCAGTTTAGGGGTGGGCAGGAGGTCTGGAAACACCATATATTTT.

The chain employs TRBV5-1 and TRBJ2-5, with 7 positions matching TRBD1. The junction had 4 bases not matched to a gene; V was cut back by 3 bases and J by 5 bases. Germline V gene sequence: CDR1 SGHRS, CDR2 YFSETQ. The CDR3 covers 13 residues. The DNA of the CDR3 is TGCGCCAGCAGCTGGACAGGTTCTGAGACCCAGTACTTC. It specifies CASSWTGSETQYF.

This sequence joins TRBV18 and TRBJ1-1; D gene unclear. The CDR3 is 15 residues long. Germline CDR1 and CDR2: KGHSH and LQKENI. Trimming removed 3 bases at V and 0 bases at J, with 11 bases between. The CDR3 DNA sequence: TGTGCCAGCTCACCCGCAATGACGGTGAACACTGAAGCTTTCTTT. Protein sequence: CASSPAMTVNTEAFF.

The CDR3 DNA follows: TGTGCCAGCAGCGTCCTTGGGGGCCCAATTGGCAGCGAGCAGTACTTC. Translating it yields CASSVLGGPIGSEQYF. This chain uses TRBV9 with TRBJ2-7, with D perhaps matching TRBD1 (6 bases). From germline, CDR1 is SGDLS and CDR2 YYNGEE. V lost 2 bases, J lost 6 bases, and 21 bases lay in between. This CDR3 region has 16 residues.